This record concerns one T cell receptor (beta chain) sequence. Sequencing used immunoSEQ multiplex PCR; TCRdb keeps in-frame clones, though not all of them. The sample carries some 380,000 clones, approximately 80% recorded once. These data come from a study of blood T cell repertoires in COVID-19. Study summary: COVID-19 samples collected from the United States, Italy and Spain covered acute and convalescent phases.

Trimming pared 6 bases from V and 9 bases from J, leaving 18 bases between. The germline V gene has CDR1 MNHEY and CDR2 SVGAGI. This CDR3 is 14 amino acids long. The clonotype was recovered from a human donor with acute or convalescent COVID-19. The donor label of this sample is uncertain. The sequenced sample was peripheral blood. The chain has TRBV6-5 and TRBJ1-5; maybe TRBD1 (5 bases). Here the CDR3 DNA reads TGTGCCAGCAGGCCGACAGTAGGCTTATGGCCCCAGCATTTT. Encoded protein: CASRPTVGLWPQHF.